One sample yielded the 29 T cell receptor beta chains listed below, sequenced in a study of cytomegalovirus exposure and HLA in healthy donors (dated by TCRdb to 2016 to 2017). Libraries were built with the immunoSEQ multiplex PCR assay. For the multiplex PCR, a mixture combining 60 forward primers for TCR Vbeta segments and 13 reverse primers for TCR Jbeta segments was used. TCRdb obtained this table from immuneACCESS and retained in-frame rearrangements with V and J assigned. These tables miss some clones; where compared with another copy, unresolved V genes account for less than half of the shortfall, and the remainder is unexplained. This sample holds roughly 190,000 clones; about 80% were observed only once. In total, the top ten clones hold around 14% of the sample. Source material: PBMCs. Source of these receptors: a woman under 40 in good health and CMV-seropositive.

J is TRBJ2-5 and V is TRBV29-1, with D maybe TRBD2 (6 bases). Trimming took off 6 bases at V and 3 bases at J, with 14 bases between the two ends. The CDR3 is made up of 13 amino acids. Germline-derived CDR1 and CDR2 are SQVTM and ANQGSEA. CDR3 sequence (DNA): TGCAGCGTCTCCGGGACTGGAAAAGAGACCCAGTACTTC. As protein: CSVSGTGKETQYF.

The chain carries TRBV10-3 and TRBJ2-5; D perhaps matches TRBD2 (6 bases). The DNA end favors TRBJ2-7, so the J call may be wrong. This CDR3 is 15 amino acids long. CDR1 ENHRY and CDR2 SYGVKD come from the germline V gene. The CDR3 loop is CAISDRVGGTYEQYF. For the CDR3, the DNA is TGTGCCATCAGTGACAGGGTGGGGGGAACCTACGAGCAGTACTTC.

CDR3 nucleotides: TGTGCCAGCAGTGAATCACTCAGGGGGCGCGCAGATACGCAGTATTTT. It translates to CASSESLRGRADTQYF. V gene TRBV25-1 combines with J gene TRBJ2-3; 8 positions agree with TRBD1. The ends lost 1 base at V and 4 bases at J; junction bases unmatched: 7. Germline V gene lookup returns CDR1 MGHDK and CDR2 SYGVNS. The CDR3 sequence is 16 residues long.

The chain links TRBV28 to TRBJ2-7, with 9 bases fitting TRBD1. The CDR3 consists of 15 residues. V lost 5 bases and J lost 5; bases outside the gene matches: 10. Germline CDR1 reads MDHEN; CDR2 reads SYDVKM. For the CDR3, the DNA is TGTGCCAGCAGTGTCCCCCGGGACAGGGTCGACGAGCAGTACTTC. This translates into CASSVPRDRVDEQYF. Looking up the rest from reference TRBV28 and TRBJ2-7 gives the full variable domain: DVKVTQSSRYLVKRTGEKVFLECVQDMDHENMFWYRQDPGLGLRLIYFSYDVKMKEKGDIPEGYSVSREKKERFSLILESASTNQTSMYLCASSVPRDRVDEQYFGPGTRLTVT.

The V and J genes are TRBV29-1 and TRBJ2-3; TRBD2 aligns across 8 bases. Unmatched junction bases numbered 5, after V lost 3 bases and J lost 6 bases. CDR3 length: 13 residues. Germline-derived CDR1 and CDR2 are SQVTM and ANQGSEA. This CDR3 reads CSVDRAGGDTQYF. CDR3 coding DNA: TGCAGCGTTGATCGGGCGGGAGGTGATACGCAGTATTTT.

The table lists this clone with a few counts. This chain joins TRBV5-1 and TRBJ2-5; TRBD1 is a possible D gene (5 bases). Trimming took 0 bases from V and 4 from J, leaving 13 bases between them. Germline values: CDR1 SGHRS, CDR2 YFSETQ. The CDR3 runs to 15 residues. The DNA of the CDR3 is TGCGCCAGCAGCTTGGTCGGGCAGGGAAGAGAGACCCAGTACTTC. Translated: CASSLVGQGRETQYF.

The chain joins TRBV7-2 to TRBJ2-2; 7 bases align to TRBD1. There are 14 residues in the CDR3. Germline lookup yields CDR1 SGHTA and CDR2 FQGNSA. V lost 6 bases and J lost 1; bases outside the gene matches: 2. The CDR3 nucleotides are TGTGCCAGCAGGAGACAGGGGAACACCGGGGAGCTGTTTTTT. Protein product: CASRRQGNTGELFF.

The CDR3 nucleotides read TGTGCCAGCAGCCCTATAGCATCCGGGGAGCTGTTTTTT. This sequence encodes CASSPIASGELFF. The chain employs TRBV7-2 and TRBJ2-2; no firm D call. The germline gives CDR1 SGHTA, CDR2 FQGNSA. V was trimmed by 5 bases and J by 6 bases, leaving 10 bases between them. There are 13 residues in the CDR3.

This sequence joins TRBV5-8 and TRBJ2-7; D is unclear. The germline gives CDR1 SGHTS, CDR2 YDEGEE. V lost 4 bases to trimming and J lost 2 bases, with 7 bases between them. The CDR3 extends over 12 amino acids. For the CDR3, the DNA is TGTGCCAGCAGCCCCCGGGCCTACGAGCAGTACTTC. The encoded protein is CASSPRAYEQYF.

This clone was observed once. J is TRBJ2-7 and V is TRBV30; TRBD2 agrees at 7 bases. V was clipped by 4 bases and J by 1 base; unmatched bases: 7. Germline CDR1 and CDR2: GTSNPN and SVGIG (reference sequence). There are 14 residues in the CDR3. The CDR3 protein is CAWTRTRPSYEQYF. The CDR3 region has the DNA TGTGCCTGGACAAGGACTAGACCGTCCTACGAGCAGTACTTC.

The CDR3 region has the DNA TGCGCCAGCAGCTTACGAACGGACAGCTGGGCGGCTAATGAAAAACTGTTTTTT. Encoded protein: CASSLRTDSWAANEKLFF. The chain joins TRBV5-1 to TRBJ1-4, with a possible D match to TRBD1 (6 bases). Trimming took 2 bases from V and 3 from J, leaving 20 bases between them. CDR3 size: 18 residues. The germline CDR1 and CDR2 sequences are SGHRS and YFSETQ.

The genes are TRBV30 and TRBJ2-7; possible D gene TRBD2, 5 bases. Germline V lookup: CDR1 GTSNPN, CDR2 SVGIG (reference sequence). V was pared by 2 bases and J by 0 bases, with 17 bases between. This CDR3 region has 16 residues. The CDR3 DNA sequence: TGTGCCTGGAGTCTCCCCCTAGCTGAACCCTCCTACGAGCAGTACTTC. Protein sequence: CAWSLPLAEPSYEQYF.

The gene calls are TRBV28 and TRBJ1-6; possible D gene TRBD1, 6 bases. V lost 8 bases, J lost 10 bases, and 15 bases lay in between. The CDR3 covers 13 residues. Germline-derived CDR1 and CDR2 are MDHEN and SYDVKM. Written as DNA, the CDR3 is TGTGCCAGCCGGTACAGGGAAGGGTCACCCCTCCACTTT. The encoded protein is CASRYREGSPLHF.

The V and J genes are TRBV6-1 and TRBJ2-3; possible D gene TRBD1, 6 bases. Germline V gives CDR1 MNHNS, CDR2 SASEGT. CDR3 length equals 12 residues. Trimming cost V 7 bases and J 6 bases, with 11 bases left between them. The CDR3 nucleotides read TGTGCCAGCACCCTACAGGGTGATACGCAGTATTTT. It translates to CASTLQGDTQYF.

J is TRBJ2-1 and V is TRBV4-1; D possibly corresponds to TRBD2 (8 bases). V was pared by 4 bases and J by 4 bases, with 26 bases between. The V gene's germline CDR1 is MGHRA and CDR2 YSYEKL. The CDR3 length is 19 residues. CDR3: CASSLPRQGRGLGYNEQFF. In nucleotides, the CDR3 is TGCGCCAGCAGCCTACCTAGACAGGGTCGGGGACTAGGGTACAATGAGCAGTTCTTC.

This clone was counted only a few times. This rearrangement joins TRBV28 to TRBJ1-2; D remains unclear. Between the trimmed V and J ends, which lost 3 bases and 6 bases, there was a span of 17 bases. This CDR3 has 15 amino acids. Germline CDR1 and CDR2: MDHEN and SYDVKM. The CDR3 nucleotides read TGTGCCAGCAGTTTTGTCCTCCTAGGGAGGGATGGCTACACCTTC. This sequence encodes CASSFVLLGRDGYTF.

The chain has TRBV7-2 and TRBJ1-1; unclear D gene. Germline CDR1 and CDR2: SGHTA and FQGNSA. The CDR3 contains 15 residues. V was clipped by 1 base and J by 5 bases, with 14 bases between them. The CDR3 region has the DNA TGTGCCAGCAGCTTAGACCCGGGTATGAGGACTGAAGCTTTCTTT. Amino acids: CASSLDPGMRTEAFF.

The chain links TRBV7-2 to TRBJ2-7, with TRBD1 as a possible D gene (6 bases). The CDR3 has 13 amino acids. V was shortened by 1 base and J by 7 bases, with 11 bases between the two germline ends. Per the germline V gene, CDR1 is SGHTA and CDR2 is FQGNSA. This CDR3 reads CASSLGTDREQYF. The DNA for the CDR3 is TGTGCCAGCAGCTTAGGGACAGACAGGGAGCAGTACTTC.

In this sample, this clone turned up a few times. This chain connects TRBV28 to TRBJ1-5; tentatively, D is TRBD1 (5 bases). Germline CDR1 MDHEN, CDR2 SYDVKM. The CDR3 runs 15 residues. Trimming cost V 5 bases and J 4 bases, with 15 bases left between them. CDR3 loop: CASSPIPQENQPQHF. Written as DNA, the CDR3 is TGTGCCAGCAGTCCTATCCCACAGGAGAATCAGCCCCAGCATTTT.

The rearrangement uses TRBV7-2 and TRBJ1-2; 7 bases map to TRBD1. With V trimmed by 5 bases and J by 4 bases, 7 bases remained unmatched. CDR3 length: 14 residues. From germline, CDR1 is SGHTA and CDR2 FQGNSA. The CDR3 region is CASSTYRGSYGYTF. The CDR3 DNA follows: TGTGCCAGCAGCACCTACAGGGGAAGCTATGGCTACACCTTC. The full variable domain, in which reference TRBV7-2 and TRBJ1-2 provide the parts outside the CDR3, is GAGVSQSPSNKVTEKGKDVELRCDPISGHTALYWYRQSLGQGLEFLIYFQGNSAPDKSGLPSDRFSAERTGGSVSTLTIQRTQQEDSAVYLCASSTYRGSYGYTFGSGTRLTVV.

CDR3 bases: TGTGCCATCCGGAACGGGTCGGCTTTCTTT. Its translation: CAIRNGSAFF. The rearrangement links TRBV10-3 to TRBJ1-1; D ambiguous. CDR1 is ENHRY, CDR2 SYGVKD, per germline. V dropped 8 bases and J dropped 11 bases, with 12 bases sitting between them. This CDR3 is built from 10 residues.

The rearrangement joins TRBV29-1 to TRBJ1-1, with D perhaps matching TRBD1 (6 bases). This CDR3 region has 13 residues. Germline V gene lookup returns CDR1 SQVTM and CDR2 ANQGSEA. Trimming pared 5 bases from V and 0 bases from J, leaving 10 bases between. The CDR3 loop reads CSVSTGLNTEAFF. The CDR3 DNA reads TGCAGCGTTTCGACAGGATTGAACACTGAAGCTTTCTTT.

This rearrangement joins TRBV27 to TRBJ1-4; D is perhaps TRBD1 (6 bases). V lost 2 bases to trimming and J lost 11 bases, with 12 bases between them. Germline CDR1 reads MNHEY; CDR2 reads SMNVEV (reference sequence). The CDR3 is 13 amino acids. This CDR3 is CASSLLEGGKLFF. Written as DNA, the CDR3 is TGTGCCAGCAGTTTACTGGAGGGGGGGAAACTGTTTTTT.

V is TRBV28 and J is TRBJ1-1; D gene uncertain. In germline, CDR1 is MDHEN, CDR2 SYDVKM. V was clipped by 5 bases and J by 2 bases, with 6 bases between them. The CDR3 consists of 12 residues. As DNA, the CDR3 is TGTGCCAGCAGTGCGATTAACACTGAAGCTTTCTTT. It is translated as CASSAINTEAFF. The full variable domain, its missing parts supplied by reference TRBV28 and TRBJ1-1, is DVKVTQSSRYLVKRTGEKVFLECVQDMDHENMFWYRQDPGLGLRLIYFSYDVKMKEKGDIPEGYSVSREKKERFSLILESASTNQTSMYLCASSAINTEAFFGQGTRLTVV.

The CDR3 is CASSFDGLGQPQHF. The CDR3 nucleotides read TGTGCCAGCAGTTTCGACGGACTGGGTCAGCCCCAGCATTTT. The chain recombines TRBV28 with TRBJ1-5; no clear D gene. Germline CDR1 reads MDHEN; CDR2 reads SYDVKM. The germline V and J ends were trimmed by 3 bases and 6 bases, with 12 bases remaining between them. The length of the CDR3 is 14 residues.

This clone was seen once. The chain couples TRBV2 to TRBJ2-1; 8 bases align to TRBD2. CDR1 and CDR2 (germline): SNHLY, FYNNEI. Trimming cost V 11 bases and J 4 bases; bases outside gene matches: 7. This CDR3 region has 13 residues. CDR3 in amino acids: CAAQTSVYNEQFF. CDR3 nucleotides: TGTGCCGCACAGACTAGCGTGTACAATGAGCAGTTCTTC.

The chain couples TRBV27 to TRBJ2-5; 7 bases fit TRBD1. The V gene's germline CDR1 is MNHEY and CDR2 SMNVEV (reference sequence). V lost 3 bases to trimming and J lost 4 bases; unmatched junction nucleotides: 2. The CDR3 consists of 13 residues. CDR3 coding DNA: TGTGCCAGCAGTTTCCACAGGGGAGAGACCCAGTACTTC. Translating it yields CASSFHRGETQYF.

V is TRBV2 and J is TRBJ2-5, with 10 nucleotides matching TRBD1. TRBJ2-7 matches the DNA end more closely, so the J call is doubtful. Germline CDR1 reads SNHLY; CDR2 reads FYNNEI. This CDR3 is 13 amino acids long. CDR3 bases: TGTGCCAGCAGGGGACAGGGGTATAACGAGCAGTACTTC. As protein: CASRGQGYNEQYF.

V usage is TRBV6-6 and J usage is TRBJ2-7; possibly TRBD1 for D (6 bases). Trimming took 5 bases from V and 5 from J, leaving 7 bases between them. The germline gives CDR1 MNHNY, CDR2 SVGAGI (reference sequence). This CDR3 contains 11 residues. The CDR3 DNA reads as TGTGCCAGCAGTCGACAGGACGAGCAGTACTTC. Protein sequence: CASSRQDEQYF.